The 20 T cell receptor beta chains given below trace back to one sample, sequenced in a study of blood T cells in healthy people across ages. Next came a second PCR, run for about 7 to 12 cycles, which used a sample-barcoded 5' primer along with a J-beta primer mix. TCRdb re-called the 5' RACE reads with MiXCR, one entry per CDR3 protein. The sample holds about 1 million distinct CDR3 sequences, around 27% seen once. The same sample was also used in a study of T cells of mothers and their children.

The sample comprised blood. The origin of the receptors is a girl aged 2 to 9 in good health.

The rearrangement links TRBV15 to TRBJ1-1; D not certain. The CDR3 is 12 residues long. Trimming pared 1 base from V and 0 bases from J, leaving 0 bases between. Germline V gives CDR1 LNHNV, CDR2 YYDKDF (reference sequence). CDR3 sequence: CATSRVNTEAFF. The CDR3 region has the DNA TGTGCCACCAGCAGAGTGAACACTGAAGCTTTCTTT.

This clonotype was counted between two and nine times. The CDR3 protein is CASSWDRVEDTQYF. The DNA for the CDR3 is TGTGCCAGCAGTTGGGACAGGGTCGAAGATACGCAGTATTTT. The chain employs TRBV28 and TRBJ2-3; 9 nucleotides match TRBD1. Germline values: CDR1 MDHEN, CDR2 SYDVKM. The V segment lost 4 bases and the J segment 5 bases; nucleotides outside the gene matches: 4. The CDR3 covers 14 residues.

The rearrangement joins TRBV20-1 to TRBJ2-3; D ambiguous. The CDR3 spans 13 residues. CDR1 and CDR2 (germline): DFQATT, SNEGSKA (reference sequence). V was pared by 0 bases and J by 3 bases, with 7 bases between. CDR3 protein: CSARDTATDTQYF. CDR3 in DNA: TGCAGTGCTAGAGATACAGCGACAGATACGCAGTATTTT.

In its sample, this clonotype was seen a few times. The chain joins TRBV19 to TRBJ2-7; TRBD1 is a possible D gene (6 bases). The CDR3 is 14 amino acids. V gave up 0 bases and J gave up 2 bases, with 8 bases separating them. CDR1 and CDR2 from the germline V gene are LNHDA and SQIVND (reference sequence). CDR3 nucleotides: TGTGCCAGTAGTATAGAAGGACAGACCTACGAGCAGTACTTC. This sequence encodes CASSIEGQTYEQYF.

A few counts support this clonotype. CDR3 nucleotide sequence: TGCAGTGCTAGAGATCAGCGGGAGGGAACGCAGTTCTTC. As protein: CSARDQREGTQFF. This sequence joins TRBV20-1 and TRBJ2-1; 10 nucleotides agree with TRBD2. Germline trimming cut 0 bases from V and 12 bases from J; bases unmatched to any gene: 5. The CDR3 contains 13 residues. The germline V gene has CDR1 DFQATT and CDR2 SNEGSKA (reference sequence).

The chain uses TRBV29-1 and TRBJ2-5; possibly TRBD2 for D (6 bases). The CDR3 extends over 13 amino acids. V lost 5 bases and J lost 4, with 14 bases in between. The germline V gene has CDR1 SQVTM and CDR2 ANQGSEA. As DNA, the CDR3 is TGCAGCGTTTCGTCGGGAGAAGGAGAGACCCAGTACTTC. It encodes CSVSSGEGETQYF.

The chain carries TRBV5-5 and TRBJ1-2, with TRBD1 as a possible D gene (5 bases). V shed 0 bases and J shed 4 bases, with 16 bases lying between them. From germline, CDR1 is SGHKS and CDR2 YYEKEE (reference sequence). This CDR3 is 16 amino acids long. The CDR3 reads CASSLGGARWSYGYTF. The CDR3 DNA reads TGTGCCAGCAGCTTGGGAGGGGCCAGGTGGAGCTATGGCTACACCTTC. Looking up the rest from reference TRBV5-5 and TRBJ1-2 gives the full variable domain: DAGVTQSPTHLIKTRGQQVTLRCSPISGHKSVSWYQQVLGQGPQFIFQYYEKEERGRGNFPDRFSARQFPNYSSELNVNALLLGDSALYLCASSLGGARWSYGYTFGSGTRLTVV.

This clonotype was counted a few times. V usage is TRBV29-1 and J usage is TRBJ1-1; maybe TRBD1 (5 bases). CDR3 length: 11 residues. Germline V gives CDR1 SQVTM, CDR2 ANQGSEA. V was trimmed by 7 bases and J by 6 bases, leaving 12 bases between them. CDR3 sequence (DNA): TGCAGCGGAGGGGTAGGCGCTGAAGCTTTCTTT. Its protein product is CSGGVGAEAFF.

The chain carries TRBV28 and TRBJ2-7; D may be TRBD1 (6 bases). The CDR3 extends over 15 amino acids. The V gene lost 4 bases and the J gene lost 3 bases, with 16 bases spanning the gap. Germline V gene data show CDR1 as MDHEN and CDR2 as SYDVKM. DNA for the CDR3: TGTGCCAGCAGTTCAGCCACCGGGACAAGCTACGAGCAGTACTTC. It codes for CASSSATGTSYEQYF.

This clonotype was seen only a few times. The V call is TRBV29-1, the J call TRBJ1-2; TRBD1 matches 11 bases. V was clipped by 6 bases and J by 7 bases; unmatched bases: 7. This CDR3 is built from 13 residues. The germline gives CDR1 SQVTM, CDR2 ANQGSEA. The CDR3 DNA sequence: TGCAGCGTCCGGGACAGGGGGGATAGTGGCTACACCTTC. Its translation: CSVRDRGDSGYTF.

The gene calls are TRBV7-9 and TRBJ1-5; 8 nucleotides agree with TRBD1. V was clipped by 5 bases and J by 7 bases; unmatched bases: 7. The CDR3 contains 14 residues. Germline lookup yields CDR1 SEHNR and CDR2 FQNEAQ (reference sequence). The CDR3 spells CASSPEDRAQPQHF. The CDR3 nucleotides read TGTGCCAGCAGCCCAGAGGACAGGGCCCAGCCCCAGCATTTT.

With respect to this clonotype: The junction and the germline gene differ at one end; a read error may be behind it. The chain's CDR3 is CASRTGLEQHF. Written as DNA, the CDR3 is TGTGCCAGCAGGACGGGGTTAGAGCAGCACTTC. The V call is TRBV27, the J call TRBJ2-7; possibly TRBD2 for D (5 bases). Germline V CDR1 and CDR2: MNHEY, SMNVEV (reference sequence). The length of the CDR3 is 11 residues.

The gene calls are TRBV6-2 or TRBV6-3 and TRBJ2-7; D might be TRBD2 (6 bases). Germline V gene sequence: CDR1 MNHEY, CDR2 SVGEGT. The V end lost 6 bases, the J end lost 3 bases, and 12 bases lay between the germline ends. The CDR3 has 13 amino acids. The CDR3 DNA follows: TGTGCCAGCAGCTATGCGGGAAACTACGAGCAGTACTTC. This sequence encodes CASSYAGNYEQYF.

This clonotype was counted between two and nine times. The chain carries TRBV5-6 and TRBJ2-5, with D unresolved. In germline, CDR1 is SGHDT, CDR2 YYEEEE. Deletions cut 1 base from V and 3 bases from J, with 16 bases between. The CDR3 spans 16 residues. CDR3 DNA: TGTGCCAGCAGCTTGTCTAGTGTCGGACGAAAAGAGACCCAGTACTTC. Encoded protein: CASSLSSVGRKETQYF.

This sequence joins TRBV5-4 and TRBJ2-3; D uncertain. The CDR3 runs 15 residues. Germline V gene lookup returns CDR1 SGHNT and CDR2 YYREEE (reference sequence). The V end was cut by 0 bases, the J end by 1 base, with 9 bases between. DNA of the CDR3: TGTGCCAGCAGCTTGGGACCGTGGGGCACAGATACGCAGTATTTT. Protein: CASSLGPWGTDTQYF.

The table lists this clonotype with a few counts. V is TRBV5-1 and J is TRBJ2-7; D may be TRBD1 (6 bases). The V end lost 5 bases, the J end lost 3 bases, and 12 bases lay between the germline ends. CDR1 and CDR2 from the germline V gene are SGHRS and YFSETQ. This CDR3 comprises 13 residues. CDR3 sequence (DNA): TGCGCCAGCAGTTTTGAGGGGGACTACGAGCAGTACTTC. It specifies CASSFEGDYEQYF.

This chain links TRBV12-3 or TRBV12-4 with TRBJ1-2, with D possibly TRBD1 on 5 matching bases. With 6 bases removed from V and 8 bases from J, the gap between germline ends came to 19 bases. The CDR3 spans 14 residues. The CDR3 region is CASRPGPQPDGYTF. CDR3 coding DNA: TGTGCCAGCAGACCGGGACCCCAACCTGACGGCTACACCTTC.

This clonotype was found a few times. The chain has TRBV10-3 and TRBJ1-2; D is perhaps TRBD1 (6 bases). The CDR3 sequence is 14 residues long. Between the trimmed V and J ends, which lost 6 bases and 4 bases, there was a span of 15 bases. Germline CDR1 is ENHRY and CDR2 is SYGVKD. The CDR3 nucleotides read TGTGCCATCAGATTGACAGGTCGGATCTATGGCTACACCTTC. Encoded protein: CAIRLTGRIYGYTF.

The V and J genes are TRBV20-1 and TRBJ2-1; unclear D gene. There are 14 residues in the CDR3. V was clipped by 0 bases and J by 2 bases, with 8 bases between them. In germline, CDR1 is DFQATT, CDR2 SNEGSKA (reference sequence). DNA for the CDR3: TGCAGTGCTAGAGACCTACGGGCCTACAATGAGCAGTTCTTC. Encoded protein: CSARDLRAYNEQFF.

This clonotype occurred a few times. V usage is TRBV12-3 or TRBV12-4 and J usage is TRBJ1-2; 7 bases match TRBD1. CDR3 length: 13 residues. V trimming: 4 bases; J trimming: 3 bases; junction bases outside the gene matches: 2. The CDR3 DNA reads TGTGCCAGCAGTTGGGGACAGCACTATGGCTACACCTTC. This sequence encodes CASSWGQHYGYTF.